Each of the 25 T cell receptor beta chains below was sequenced from the same sample in a study of neoadjuvant anti-PD-1 for oral cavity cancer. Here immunoSEQ multiplex PCR was the method, and the copy in TCRdb shows in-frame clones only, minus some. The data contain about 15,000 clones, roughly 66% of them singletons. The sequenced sample was PBMCs, obtained before nivolumab (anti-PD-1) treatment. The receptors here all came from a person aged 35-80 years with oral cavity squamous cell carcinoma.

This clone occurred a few times. This sequence joins TRBV19 and TRBJ1-5; D is uncertain. This CDR3 spans 15 amino acids. The germline V gene encodes CDR1 LNHDA and CDR2 SQIVND (reference sequence). Trimming left V 6 bases short and J 1 base short, with 13 bases between. The CDR3 sequence: CASRTVLLSNQPQHF. The CDR3 nucleotides read TGTGCCAGTAGGACGGTTTTGCTGAGCAATCAGCCCCAGCATTTT.

The rearrangement joins TRBV6-5 to TRBJ1-2, with 9 bases fitting TRBD1. V lost 6 bases and J lost 6; bases outside the gene matches: 8. There are 14 residues in the CDR3. CDR1 and CDR2 from the germline V gene are MNHEY and SVGAGI. Here the CDR3 DNA reads TGTGCCAGCAGGTCCGGTGGGACAGGGAATGGCTACACCTTC. It translates to CASRSGGTGNGYTF.

Only a few counts were recorded for this clone. The V and J genes are TRBV5-1 and TRBJ2-1, with 11 bases aligning to TRBD1. The germline V gene encodes CDR1 SGHRS and CDR2 YFSETQ. There are 17 residues in the CDR3. The J segment lost 4 bases and the V segment lost 0 bases, leaving 6 bases of the junction unmatched. CDR3 amino acids: CASSLVVGTGGYNEQFF. CDR3 DNA: TGCGCCAGCAGCTTGGTGGTCGGGACAGGGGGGTACAATGAGCAGTTCTTC. Full variable domain (missing parts from reference TRBV5-1 and TRBJ2-1): KAGVTQTPRYLIKTRGQQVTLSCSPISGHRSVSWYQQTPGQGLQFLFEYFSETQRNKGNFPGRFSGRQFSNSRSEMNVSTLELGDSALYLCASSLVVGTGGYNEQFFGPGTRLTVL.

The chain is built from TRBV5-6 and TRBJ2-3; no clear D gene. Per germline, CDR1 SGHDT and CDR2 YYEEEE. The CDR3 covers 13 residues. V was cut by 0 bases and J by 0 bases, with 2 bases left in between. The DNA of the CDR3 is TGTGCCAGCAGCTTGGGAAGCACAGATACGCAGTATTTT. As protein: CASSLGSTDTQYF.

V usage is TRBV2 and J usage is TRBJ2-5; tentative D call: TRBD2 (5 bases). Germline V gene sequence: CDR1 SNHLY, CDR2 FYNNEI. V was clipped by 1 base and J by 1 base, with 13 bases between them. The CDR3 consists of 16 residues. In DNA form, the CDR3 reads TGTGCCAGCAGTGAAGGAGGGCAGCTAACCCAAGAGACCCAGTACTTC. It is translated as CASSEGGQLTQETQYF.

This clone was seen only a few times. The chain links TRBV9 to TRBJ2-5; no definite D call. V was cut by 0 bases and J by 3 bases, with 6 bases left in between. The CDR3 extends over 13 amino acids. Germline values: CDR1 SGDLS, CDR2 YYNGEE. The CDR3, as DNA: TGTGCCAGCAGCGTAGATGGAAAAGAGACCCAGTACTTC. Protein: CASSVDGKETQYF.

There are a few counts of this clone. This rearrangement joins TRBV27 to TRBJ1-5; TRBD1 might be the D (6 bases). V lost 2 bases, J lost 1 base, and 9 bases lay in between. CDR1 MNHEY and CDR2 SMNVEV come from the germline V gene (reference sequence). The length of the CDR3 is 15 residues. In DNA, the CDR3 is TGTGCCAGCAGTTTAGCAGGGGAAAGCAATCAGCCCCAGCATTTT. This sequence encodes CASSLAGESNQPQHF.

The CDR3 sequence is CASRQIPGITEAFF. CDR3 in DNA: TGTGCCAGCAGGCAAATTCCAGGGATCACTGAAGCTTTCTTT. The chain carries TRBV27 and TRBJ1-1; weak D call: TRBD1 (5 bases). Germline lookup yields CDR1 MNHEY and CDR2 SMNVEV (reference sequence). The CDR3 is 14 amino acids. The V gene lost 6 bases and the J gene lost 4 bases, with 15 bases spanning the gap.

The V and J genes are TRBV29-1 and TRBJ1-1, with D perhaps TRBD1 (5 bases). Looked up from germline, CDR1 is SQVTM and CDR2 is ANQGSEA. CDR3 length: 14 residues. Trimming removed 6 bases at V and 0 bases at J, with 14 bases between. CDR3 protein: CSVIQAAMNTEAFF. In DNA, the CDR3 is TGCAGCGTGATACAGGCGGCCATGAACACTGAAGCTTTCTTT.

The chain carries TRBV14 and TRBJ2-5; D may correspond to TRBD1 or TRBD2 (5 bases each). Germline CDR1 is SGHDN and CDR2 is FVKESK. Trimming shortened V by 5 bases and J by 1 base, and 14 bases separated the two germline ends. CDR3 length equals 15 residues. The DNA of the CDR3 is TGTGCCAGCAGCACCTTTTCCGGGACCCAAGAGACCCAGTACTTC. As protein: CASSTFSGTQETQYF.

V and J are TRBV9 and TRBJ1-1; D possibly corresponds to TRBD1 (6 bases). Germline loops: CDR1 SGDLS, CDR2 YYNGEE. V was trimmed by 3 bases and J by 1 base, leaving 13 bases between them. The CDR3 is made up of 15 amino acids. CDR3 nucleotide sequence: TGTGCCAGCAGCGCCGGAGGGGGTCCGAACACTGAAGCTTTCTTT. Amino acid sequence: CASSAGGGPNTEAFF.

V gene TRBV11-3 combines with J gene TRBJ2-2, with 7 bases lining up with TRBD2. After removal of 5 bases from V and 5 bases from J, the junction contained 8 bases not matched to a gene. In germline, CDR1 is SGHNT, CDR2 YENEEA. The CDR3 sequence is 15 residues long. Here the CDR3 DNA reads TGTGCCAGCAGCCCCGGGGAGGGCCGTACCGGGGAGCTGTTTTTT. Its translation: CASSPGEGRTGELFF.

This sequence joins TRBV7-9 and TRBJ1-2; 10 bases align to TRBD1. Germline assignment: CDR1 SEHNR and CDR2 FQNEAQ (reference sequence). There are 12 residues in the CDR3. V was clipped by 4 bases and J by 14 bases; unmatched bases: 7. The CDR3 protein is CASSSTGTGATF. The CDR3 DNA follows: TGTGCCAGCAGCTCAACCGGGACAGGGGCGACCTTC.

V and J are TRBV15 and TRBJ2-7; D is unclear. The V end was cut by 5 bases, the J end by 3 bases, with 11 bases between. Germline V CDR1 and CDR2: LNHNV, YYDKDF (reference sequence). The CDR3 length is 13 residues. The CDR3 is CATSWGMGYEQYF. DNA for the CDR3: TGTGCCACCAGCTGGGGTATGGGCTACGAGCAGTACTTC.

In its sample, this clone was seen a few times. This chain joins TRBV28 and TRBJ1-1; D is perhaps TRBD1 (5 bases). The CDR3 totals 9 residues. Between the trimmed V and J ends, which lost 8 bases and 11 bases, there was a span of 9 bases. Germline assignment: CDR1 MDHEN and CDR2 SYDVKM. CDR3 sequence: CASGTGAFF. The CDR3 DNA reads TGTGCCAGCGGTACAGGCGCTTTCTTT.

The chain carries TRBV7-8 and TRBJ1-2; perhaps TRBD1 as D (5 bases). Trimming stripped 2 bases from V and 3 bases from J, with 22 bases between. From germline, CDR1 is SGHVS and CDR2 FQNEAQ. CDR3 size: 18 residues. CDR3 nucleotide sequence: TGTGCCAGCAGCTTATCGTGGCTAAGACAGAGAGAGGACTATGGCTACACCTTC. As protein: CASSLSWLRQREDYGYTF.

The chain is built from TRBV6-6 and TRBJ1-1; no firm D call. V lost 4 bases, J lost 1 base, and 10 bases lay in between. CDR1 is MNHNY, CDR2 SVGAGI, per germline (reference sequence). This CDR3 spans 14 amino acids. Written as DNA, the CDR3 is TGTGCCAGCAGTTTCGCGGGAACGAACACTGAAGCTTTCTTT. It translates to CASSFAGTNTEAFF.

The chain carries TRBV6-5 and TRBJ2-1, with D possibly matching TRBD2 (6 bases). This CDR3 region has 15 residues. Germline V gene lookup returns CDR1 MNHEY and CDR2 SVGAGI. Trimming stripped 4 bases from V and 3 bases from J, with 13 bases between. The CDR3 DNA sequence: TGTGCCAGCAGTTCTCCACTAGCAGGCTACAATGAGCAGTTCTTC. Its translation is CASSSPLAGYNEQFF.

This rearrangement joins TRBV4-2 to TRBJ1-2; D ambiguous. This CDR3 spans 13 amino acids. Looked up from germline, CDR1 is LGHNA and CDR2 is YNFKEQ. V gave up 5 bases and J gave up 6 bases, with 13 bases separating them. The DNA of the CDR3 is TGTGCCAGCAGCTATTCTGGCCAAGATGGCTACACCTTC. Amino acids: CASSYSGQDGYTF.

This clone was found a few times. The rearrangement links TRBV4-2 to TRBJ1-2; D is uncertain. Trimming stripped 4 bases from V and 8 bases from J, with 14 bases between. This CDR3 contains 13 residues. CDR1 and CDR2 from the germline V gene are LGHNA and YNFKEQ. Written as DNA, the CDR3 is TGTGCCAGCAGCCGCGACGGAGGTCGGGGCTACACCTTC. Amino acids: CASSRDGGRGYTF.

The chain combines TRBV2 with TRBJ2-2; TRBD2 matches 13 bases. Germline CDR1 SNHLY, CDR2 FYNNEI. V dropped 5 bases and J dropped 4; count of bases not matched to a gene: 4. CDR3 length: 16 residues. Here the CDR3 DNA reads TGTGCCAGCAGTCGACTAGCGGGAGGTACCACCGGGGAGCTGTTTTTT. Amino acid sequence: CASSRLAGGTTGELFF.

This chain links TRBV6-6 with TRBJ1-5; 8 bases align to TRBD1. The germline gives CDR1 MNHNY, CDR2 SVGAGI (reference sequence). V dropped 7 bases and J dropped 3; count of bases not matched to a gene: 11. This CDR3 spans 16 amino acids. The CDR3 DNA follows: TGTGCCAGCATAGAGACAGGGGTGTTCAACAATCAGCCCCAGCATTTT. Residues: CASIETGVFNNQPQHF.

This chain joins TRBV5-1 and TRBJ1-2; no firm D call. Trimming took off 5 bases at V and 8 bases at J, with 16 bases between the two ends. Germline V gene sequence: CDR1 SGHRS, CDR2 YFSETQ. CDR3 length: 13 amino acids. CDR3 nucleotides: TGCGCCAGCAGTAGTGAGCCGTCTGGAGGCTACACCTTC. Protein product: CASSSEPSGGYTF.

The genes are TRBV27 and TRBJ2-7; TRBD1 matches at 9 bases. This CDR3 comprises 13 residues. Per the germline V gene, CDR1 is MNHEY and CDR2 is SMNVEV (reference sequence). The J segment lost 4 bases and the V segment lost 7 bases, leaving 5 bases of the junction unmatched. The CDR3 DNA is TGTGCCAGCATGGGGACAGGGTTATACGAGCAGTACTTC. It encodes CASMGTGLYEQYF.

The rearrangement joins TRBV2 to TRBJ2-7, with TRBD2 matching over 12 bases. Trimming cost V 4 bases and J 6 bases; bases outside gene matches: 7. There are 15 residues in the CDR3. CDR1 and CDR2 from the germline V gene are SNHLY and FYNNEI. CDR3 loop: CASSGRTSGTGEQYF. For the CDR3, the DNA is TGTGCCAGCAGTGGAAGGACTAGCGGGACGGGCGAGCAGTACTTC. The full variable domain, in which reference TRBV2 and TRBJ2-7 provide the parts outside the CDR3, is EPEVTQTPSHQVTQMGQEVILRCVPISNHLYFYWYRQILGQKVEFLVSFYNNEISEKSEIFDDQFSVERPDGSNFTLKIRSTKLEDSAMYFCASSGRTSGTGEQYFGPGTRLTVT.